Below are 5 T cell receptor gamma chains sequenced from a single sample in a study of γδ T cells in repeated Plasmodium falciparum infection. TCRdb used CATT to re-call clones from the multiplex PCR reads. The sample consists of 25,000 to 35,000 gamma-chain clones, roughly 1.4% of them appearing once. Flow sorting of PBMC yielded separate Vgamma9/Vdelta2+ and Vdelta2-negative gammadelta T cell populations for bulk repertoire analysis. The sequenced sample consisted of gamma-delta T cells from blood. The receptors were sampled from a pool of human donors (malaria-infected and uninfected, not separated).

In its sample, this clone was seen many times. This likely traces to a read error, being one base from a far larger clone. Within the sample, other DNA sequences also encode this same CDR3. V gene TRGV9 combines with J gene TRGJP. The CDR3 extends over 18 amino acids. The germline gives CDR1 GITISATS, CDR2 ISYDGTV (reference sequence). The CDR3 nucleotides read TGTGCCTTGTGGGAGGTGCATGAATCAGAGTTGGGCAAAAAGATCAAGGTATTT. Protein: CALWEVHESELGKKIKVF.

A remark on this clone: This DNA's translation and the protein TCRdb lists, from a much larger clone, do not match at residue 3, likely due to a read error; the protein shown is translated from the DNA. This sequence joins TRGV4 and TRGJ1 or TRGJ2. Germline values: CDR1 EGSTGY, CDR2 YDSYTSSV. The CDR3 totals 12 residues. The CDR3 region is CAAWDGNYKKLF. CDR3 DNA: TGTGCCGCCTGGGATGGGAACTATAAGAAACTCTTT.

Remarks on this clone: The same CDR3 is also encoded by other DNA sequences in this sample. This chain links TRGV2 with TRGJP2. The J gene, not given by TCRdb, was assigned here from a germline match of the nucleotide sequence. V shed 2 bases and J 0 bases; nucleotides not matched to a gene: 12. The CDR3 covers 18 residues. The germline CDR1 and CDR2 sequences are EGSNGY and YDSYNSKV. The CDR3 protein is CATWDEGGKHSSDWIKTF. The CDR3 coding sequence is TGTGCCACCTGGGACGAGGGGGGAAAACATAGTAGTGATTGGATCAAGACGTTT.

This clone was seen many times. The J gene is TRGJ1 or TRGJ2, the V gene TRGV4. V dropped 2 bases and J dropped 11; count of bases not matched to a gene: 3. Germline assignment: CDR1 EGSTGY and CDR2 YDSYTSSV. This CDR3 has 10 residues. CDR3 sequence: CATWDEEKLF. As DNA, the CDR3 is TGTGCCACCTGGGATGAGGAGAAACTCTTT.

This clone qualifies as large (0.1 to 1%). This sample also contains other DNA sequences that code for the same CDR3. V gene TRGV9 combines with J gene TRGJ1 or TRGJ2. Germline CDR1 reads GITISATS; CDR2 reads ISYDGTV (reference sequence). With 2 bases clipped from V and 0 bases from J, the junction kept 4 bases outside the gene matches. The CDR3 is 14 amino acids. This CDR3 reads CALWEASNYYKKLF. The CDR3 DNA follows: TGTGCCTTGTGGGAGGCCTCGAATTATTATAAGAAACTCTTT.